Shown below are 19 T cell receptor beta chains from a single sample sequenced in a study of tumor-infiltrating lymphocytes in primary liver carcinoma. Blood RNA was derived from unsorted whole blood, and germline DNA was extracted too. Synthesis of TCR beta cDNA was carried out from approximately 470 ng total RNA with a constant-region primer. Sequencing libraries for TCR beta derived from three nested multiplex PCR rounds that used slightly modified ARM-PCR. Investigators reported that the first two PCR rounds, at about 11 cycles each, used TRBV1-TRBV30 forward primers with a C-beta reverse primer. TCRdb reprocessed the multiplex PCR reads with MiXCR, giving one entry per CDR3 protein. The sample gives about 320,000 distinct CDR3 sequences, 65% of which show up once; roughly 9% is in the top ten. The sequenced sample was peripheral blood. Receptors originate from a man aged 40-49 years with primary liver carcinoma and hepatitis B virus infection.

As regards this clonotype: The germline gene is not matched at one end of the junction; a read error may be the cause. This sequence joins TRBV6-2 or TRBV6-3 and TRBJ1-1; maybe TRBD1 (5 bases). Germline assignment: CDR1 MNHEY and CDR2 SVGEGT. The CDR3 runs 12 residues. CDR3 DNA: TGTGCCGGCAGTTACCCAGGGACTGGAGCTTTCTTT. This encodes CAGSYPGTGAFF.

This clonotype came up once. A much larger clone differs by one base, so this may be a read error. The V call is TRBV5-1, the J call TRBJ1-3; a weak D match, TRBD1 (6 bases). Trimming stripped 4 bases from V and 0 bases from J, with 17 bases between. This CDR3 is built from 17 residues. Germline values: CDR1 SGHRS, CDR2 YFSETQ. The CDR3: CASSRGWDTASGNTIYF. The CDR3 DNA reads as TGCGCCAGCAGCCGGGGGTGGGACACCGCCTCTGGAAACACCATATATTTT.

At least ten counts were recorded for this clonotype. The V call is TRBV29-1, the J call TRBJ1-2, with D unclear. Trimming removed 4 bases from V and 4 bases from J, with 7 bases in between. CDR1 and CDR2 (germline): SQVTM, ANQGSEA. The CDR3 is made up of 11 amino acids. The chain's CDR3 is CSVAQLYGYTF. CDR3 DNA: TGCAGCGTTGCACAGCTCTATGGCTACACCTTC.

The chain is built from TRBV11-2 and TRBJ2-7; TRBD1 aligns across 7 bases. Trimming cost V 5 bases and J 6 bases; bases outside gene matches: 10. Germline CDR1 reads SGHAT; CDR2 reads FQNNGV. This CDR3 region has 14 residues. The CDR3 is CASSVGTVQGEQYF. CDR3 DNA: TGTGCCAGCAGCGTAGGGACAGTACAGGGCGAGCAGTACTTC.

This clonotype was observed a single time. The V call is TRBV12-3 or TRBV12-4, the J call TRBJ2-7; 13 bases agree with TRBD2. The CDR3 extends over 17 amino acids. V was clipped by 11 bases and J by 0 bases; unmatched bases: 13. The CDR3 loop is CAGTPGLAGLSSYEQYF. CDR3 nucleotide sequence: TGTGCCGGCACTCCGGGACTAGCGGGATTGAGCTCCTACGAGCAGTACTTC.

About this clonotype itself: This may be a read error: a much more frequent sequence differs by one nucleotide. CDR3 coding DNA: TGTGTCAGCAGTTACTCGCGACAGCTCAACGAGCAGTACTTC. This sequence encodes CVSSYSRQLNEQYF. The chain recombines TRBV6-2 or TRBV6-3 with TRBJ2-7; possibly TRBD1 for D (5 bases). The CDR3 loop spans 14 amino acids. Germline V gene sequence: CDR1 MNHEY, CDR2 SVGEGT.

The chain combines TRBV11-1 with TRBJ2-5; tentatively, D is TRBD1 or TRBD2 (5 bases each). The V end lost 4 bases, the J end lost 9 bases, and 18 bases lay between the germline ends. Looked up from germline, CDR1 is SGHAT and CDR2 is FQDESV (reference sequence). This CDR3 is built from 14 residues. The CDR3: CASSSPGPSMAQYF. DNA of the CDR3: TGTGCCAGCAGCTCACCGGGACCCAGTATGGCCCAGTACTTC.

On this clonotype itself: At one end, the junction sequence differs from germline, possibly due to a read error. The V gene is TRBV11-2, the J gene TRBJ2-2; no definite D call. This CDR3 contains 12 residues. Germline V gene sequence: CDR1 SGHAT, CDR2 FQNNGV. CDR3 protein: CTSSLPIGELFF. As DNA, the CDR3 is TGTACCAGCAGCTTGCCTATCGGGGAGCTGTTTTTT.

This clonotype was observed a handful of times. Here the CDR3 DNA reads TGTGCCAGCAGCTTGCAGGAACCCGGGGAGCTGTTTTTT. Residues: CASSLQEPGELFF. The V call is TRBV7-9, the J call TRBJ2-2; D is unclear. The germline V and J ends were trimmed by 3 bases and 6 bases, with 8 bases remaining between them. Germline V lookup: CDR1 SEHNR, CDR2 FQNEAQ (reference sequence). This CDR3 comprises 13 residues.

This clonotype was counted once. Since the CDR3 does not end with the conserved phenylalanine or tryptophan, this likely comes from a read error. J is TRBJ2-1 and V is TRBV6-2 or TRBV6-3; 8 positions agree with TRBD1. The CDR3 has 14 residues. V lost 6 bases, J lost 7 bases, and 8 bases stayed unmatched. CDR1 MNHEY and CDR2 SVGEGT come from the germline V gene. The CDR3 loop reads CASRATGDFNEQFL. CDR3 nucleotides: TGTGCCAGCAGGGCGACAGGGGACTTTAATGAGCAGTTCTTA.

Details on this clonotype: The conserved closing phenylalanine or tryptophan is absent in this CDR3, likely reflecting a read error. The chain employs TRBV6-2 or TRBV6-3 and TRBJ2-7; D may match TRBD1 or TRBD2 (5 bases each). The CDR3 covers 13 residues. Germline assignment: CDR1 MNHEY and CDR2 SVGEGT. V lost 10 bases and J 9 bases, leaving 22 bases between the germline ends. CDR3 nucleotides: TGTGCCACCCTATACGGGGCCCAAGGCGTGCAGTACATC. Translating it yields CATLYGAQGVQYI.

This clonotype was recorded only once. The junction shows a germline mismatch at one end, possibly a read error. The V gene is TRBV4-3, the J gene TRBJ2-2; maybe TRBD2 (5 bases). The CDR3 contains 14 residues. Germline loops: CDR1 LGHNA, CDR2 YSLEER. The CDR3 DNA reads as TGCACCAGCAGCCGAGAGGGTAACACCGGGGAGCTGTTTTTT. It encodes CTSSREGNTGELFF.

This chain connects TRBV7-8 to TRBJ2-7; the match to TRBD2 covers 8 bases. This CDR3 is built from 18 residues. The junction had 21 bases not matched to a gene; V was cut back by 7 bases and J by 4 bases. Germline CDR1 SGHVS, CDR2 FQNEAQ. The CDR3 DNA reads TGTGCCAGCAACCAAAGAACCTTAGGGGCGGGAGGTTGTTACGAGCAGTACTTC. Protein: CASNQRTLGAGGCYEQYF.

With respect to this clonotype: It may be a read error: a sequence one base away is much more abundant. This chain links TRBV4-3 with TRBJ2-5; 11 bases agree with TRBD1. Germline CDR1 LGHNA, CDR2 YSLEER. The CDR3 totals 15 residues. Here the CDR3 DNA reads TGCGCCAACAGCCCCCGGGACAGGGGGACCGAGACCCAGTACTTC. Its translation is CANSPRDRGTETQYF.

A note on this clonotype: A single base separates this from a much larger clone, so it may be a read error. V is TRBV12-3 or TRBV12-4 and J is TRBJ2-1; tentatively, D is TRBD2 (5 bases). CDR3 length equals 13 residues. The CDR3 sequence is CVSKAGSYNEQFF. The CDR3 region has the DNA TGTGTCAGCAAGGCGGGCTCCTACAATGAGCAGTTCTTC.

Of note for this clonotype: Since a much larger clone is just one base distant, this may be a read error. The chain is built from TRBV10-3 and TRBJ2-3, with 11 bases fitting TRBD2. The germline CDR1 and CDR2 sequences are ENHRY and SYGVKD. V dropped 10 bases and J dropped 5; count of bases not matched to a gene: 11. The CDR3 extends over 15 amino acids. The CDR3 is CATSIVAGGGDTQYF. The CDR3, as DNA: TGTGCCACCTCGATAGTAGCGGGAGGGGGAGATACGCAGTATTTT.

Concerning this clonotype itself: A much larger clone sits a single nucleotide away, making a read error possible. This chain links TRBV12-3 or TRBV12-4 with TRBJ1-5; D might be TRBD1 (6 bases). The ends were cut back, 1 base at V and 4 bases at J, with 14 bases in the middle. The length of the CDR3 is 16 residues. Written as DNA, the CDR3 is TGTGCCAGCAGTTTAGAGGGGGGCGTCGGGAATCAGCCCCAGCATTTT. Amino acids: CASSLEGGVGNQPQHF.

For this clonotype: A much larger clone sits a single nucleotide away, making a read error possible. This CDR3 fails to terminate in the conserved phenylalanine or tryptophan, so it likely reflects a read error. The rearrangement joins TRBV4-3 to TRBJ2-3, with D perhaps matching TRBD2 (6 bases). CDR3 length equals 15 residues. CDR1 and CDR2 (germline): LGHNA, YSLEER. V lost 4 bases and J lost 2, with 13 bases in between. CDR3 region: CASSPRERFTDTQYL. The CDR3 coding sequence is TGCGCCAGCAGCCCCCGGGAGCGCTTCACAGATACGCAGTATTTA.

With regard to this clonotype: It may be a read error: a sequence one base away is much more abundant. This is likely a read error, given that the CDR3 carries no conserved phenylalanine or tryptophan at its end. The chain employs TRBV4-2 and TRBJ2-2, with D unclear. V was pared by 2 bases and J by 5 bases, with 6 bases between. In germline, CDR1 is LGHNA, CDR2 YNFKEQ. This CDR3 comprises 13 residues. CDR3 bases: TGTGCCAGCAGCCAACCCGTAACCGGGGAGCTGTTTTCT. Translation gives CASSQPVTGELFS.